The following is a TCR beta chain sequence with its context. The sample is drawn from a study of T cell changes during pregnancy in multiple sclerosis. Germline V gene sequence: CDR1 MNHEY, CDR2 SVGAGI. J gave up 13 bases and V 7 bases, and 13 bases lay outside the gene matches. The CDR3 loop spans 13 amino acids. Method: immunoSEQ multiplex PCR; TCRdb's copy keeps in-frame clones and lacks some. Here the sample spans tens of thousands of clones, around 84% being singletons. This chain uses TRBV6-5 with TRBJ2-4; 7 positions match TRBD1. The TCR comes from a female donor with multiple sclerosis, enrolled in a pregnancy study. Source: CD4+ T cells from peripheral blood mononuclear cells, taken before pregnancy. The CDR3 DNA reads TGTGCCAGCATAGAAGTGTTAGGGGGACAGCAGTACTTC. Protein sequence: CASIEVLGGQQYF.